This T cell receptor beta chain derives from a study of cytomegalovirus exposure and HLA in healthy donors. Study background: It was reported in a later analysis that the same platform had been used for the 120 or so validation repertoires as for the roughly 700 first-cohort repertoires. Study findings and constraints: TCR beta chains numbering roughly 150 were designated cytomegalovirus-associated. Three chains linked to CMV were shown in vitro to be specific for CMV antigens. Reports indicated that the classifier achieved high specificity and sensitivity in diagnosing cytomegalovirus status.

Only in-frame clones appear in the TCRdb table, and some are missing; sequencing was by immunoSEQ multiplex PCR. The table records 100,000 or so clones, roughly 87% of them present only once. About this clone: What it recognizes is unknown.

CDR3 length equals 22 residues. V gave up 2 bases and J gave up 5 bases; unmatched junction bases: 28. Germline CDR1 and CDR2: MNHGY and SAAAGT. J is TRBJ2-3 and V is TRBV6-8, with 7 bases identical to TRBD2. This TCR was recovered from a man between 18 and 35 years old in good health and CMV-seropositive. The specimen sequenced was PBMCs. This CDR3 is CASSYPNRLAPKTCQPQDTQYF. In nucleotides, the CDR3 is TGTGCCAGCAGTTACCCCAATCGACTAGCCCCCAAGACTTGCCAGCCCCAAGATACGCAGTATTTT.